Listed below are T cell receptor beta chains from one sample, sequenced in a study of early T cells in non-severe SARS-CoV-2 infection. One entry per CDR3 protein, called by TCRdb with MiXCR from the 5' RACE reads. Of about 57,000 distinct CDR3 sequences listed, around 13% are singletons. Sequencing was carried out using whole blood. The receptors originated from an adult who was a healthcare worker with PCR-confirmed SARS-CoV-2 infection or an uninfected control (not recorded which). Both conserved end residues are part of each CDR3. A D gene is named only where the DNA matches it firmly. Expanded clones are given a class, and other clones once, few, many or no size at all.

cdr3_aa,cdr3_nt,clone_size,v_call,d_call,j_call
CASRTPGLAAETQYF,TGCGCCAGCAGAACTCCGGGACTAGCGGCAGAGACCCAGTACTTC,NA,TRBV5-1,TRBD2,TRBJ2-5
CASSDGPSQPQHF,TGTGCCAGCAGTGACGGCCCGTCCCAGCCCCAGCATTTT,many,TRBV6-4,NA,TRBJ1-5
CASSASRGTKQFF,TGTGCCAGCAGCGCAAGTCGCGGGACCAAGCAGTTCTTC,few,TRBV7-2,NA,TRBJ2-1
CASSPGMGPEQYF,TGTGCCAGCAGCCCTGGTATGGGGCCCGAGCAGTACTTC,NA,TRBV3-1,NA,TRBJ2-7
CASSELLAGGLTDTQYF,TGCGCCAGCAGTGAGCTGCTAGCGGGGGGGCTCACAGATACGCAGTATTTT,NA,TRBV10-2,TRBD2,TRBJ2-3
CASSGGQPTDTQYF,TGTGCCAGCAGTGGGGGGCAGCCCACAGATACGCAGTATTTT,many,TRBV6-4,NA,TRBJ2-3
CSVGDRAYQPQHF,TGCAGTGTAGGGGACAGGGCATATCAGCCCCAGCATTTT,NA,TRBV20-1,TRBD1,TRBJ1-5
CASSLGRSTGELFF,TGTGCCAGCAGCTTAGGCAGGAGCACCGGGGAGCTGTTTTTT,many,TRBV7-9,NA,TRBJ2-2
CSAQGFTTYEQYF,TGCAGTGCCCAAGGGTTCACAACCTACGAGCAGTACTTC,many,TRBV20-1,NA,TRBJ2-7
CASSGISGGAVDTQYF,TGTGCCAGCAGCGGAATTAGCGGGGGGGCCGTGGATACGCAGTATTTT,NA,TRBV9,TRBD2,TRBJ2-3
CASSDAGGSHNEQFF,TGTGCCAGCAGTGACGCGGGGGGCTCCCACAATGAGCAGTTCTTC,many,TRBV12-3/TRBV12-4,TRBD2,TRBJ2-1
CAIREGGHTGELFF,TGTGCCATCCGGGAAGGGGGACACACCGGGGAGCTGTTTTTT,many,TRBV10-3,NA,TRBJ2-2
CASSGSGAQETQYF,TGTGCCAGTAGTGGGTCAGGGGCCCAAGAGACCCAGTACTTC,few,TRBV19,NA,TRBJ2-5
CASSPSTGGYTEAFF,TGTGCCAGCAGCCCATCCACGGGGGGCTACACTGAAGCTTTCTTT,NA,TRBV11-1,NA,TRBJ1-1
CASRGGDSYEQYF,TGTGCCAGCAGAGGGGGGGACTCCTACGAGCAGTACTTC,few,TRBV11-2,NA,TRBJ2-7
CASTPTSGGAFGTQYF,TGTGCCAGCACTCCGACTAGCGGGGGGGCATTTGGTACGCAGTATTTT,few,TRBV6-5,TRBD2,TRBJ2-3
CSVLGLGEQYF,TGCAGCGTTTTAGGTCTCGGAGAGCAGTACTTC,many,TRBV29-1,NA,TRBJ2-7
CATSHPGQGPLGASGANVLTF,TGTGCCACCAGCCACCCGGGACAGGGGCCCTTGGGGGCCTCTGGGGCCAACGTCCTGACTTTC,few,TRBV15,TRBD1,TRBJ2-6
CASSLGMGEGYTF,TGTGCCAGCAGCTTGGGTATGGGGGAGGGCTACACCTTC,few,TRBV11-2,NA,TRBJ1-2
CASSPIGGGHQETQYF,TGTGCCAGCTCACCAATTGGAGGGGGCCACCAAGAGACCCAGTACTTC,many,TRBV18,NA,TRBJ2-5
CASSKTPLTGLGEQYF,TGTGCCAGCAGCAAGACCCCCCTTACAGGGTTGGGCGAGCAGTACTTC,NA,TRBV21-1,NA,TRBJ2-7
CASSAGDETQYF,TGTGCCAGCAGTGCGGGGGACGAGACCCAGTACTTC,many,TRBV6-2/TRBV6-3,TRBD2,TRBJ2-5
CSAREAVPISYEQYF,TGCAGTGCTAGGGAAGCAGTCCCGATCTCCTACGAGCAGTACTTC,NA,TRBV20-1,NA,TRBJ2-7
CASSAGMNTEAFF,TGTGCCAGCAGCGCAGGAATGAACACTGAAGCTTTCTTT,many,TRBV9,NA,TRBJ1-1
CASSQSGSPRTSEQYF,TGTGCCAGCAGCCAATCCGGGAGCCCCCGAACTAGCGAGCAGTACTTC,NA,TRBV3-1,NA,TRBJ2-7
CASSVLGPDTSTDTQYF,TGTGCCAGCAGTGTCCTAGGCCCGGATACTAGCACAGATACGCAGTATTTT,many,TRBV2,NA,TRBJ2-3
CASSPPVGYEQYF,TGTGCCAGCAGCCCCCCTGTAGGCTACGAGCAGTACTTC,NA,TRBV7-9,NA,TRBJ2-7
CASSFDNYGAFF,TGCGCCAGCAGCTTCGATAACTATGGGGCTTTCTTT,many,TRBV5-1,NA,TRBJ1-1
CASPPGQGMAAFF,TGTGCCAGCCCACCGGGACAGGGGATGGCGGCTTTCTTT,many,TRBV6-1,TRBD1,TRBJ1-1